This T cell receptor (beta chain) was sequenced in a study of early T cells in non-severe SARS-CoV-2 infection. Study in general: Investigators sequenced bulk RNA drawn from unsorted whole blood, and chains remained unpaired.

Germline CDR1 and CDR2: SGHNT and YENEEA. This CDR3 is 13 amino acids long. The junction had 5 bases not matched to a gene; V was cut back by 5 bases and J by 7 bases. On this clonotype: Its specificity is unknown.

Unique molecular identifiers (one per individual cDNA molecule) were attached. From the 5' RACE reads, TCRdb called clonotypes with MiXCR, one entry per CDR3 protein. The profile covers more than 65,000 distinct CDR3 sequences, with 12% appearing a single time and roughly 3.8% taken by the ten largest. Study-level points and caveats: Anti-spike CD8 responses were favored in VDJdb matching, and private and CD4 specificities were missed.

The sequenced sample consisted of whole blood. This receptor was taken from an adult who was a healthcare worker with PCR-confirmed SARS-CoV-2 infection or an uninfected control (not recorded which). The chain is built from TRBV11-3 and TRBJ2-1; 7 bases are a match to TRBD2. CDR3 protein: CASSEGGRNEQFF. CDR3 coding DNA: TGTGCCAGCAGCGAGGGCGGGAGAAATGAGCAGTTCTTC.